What follows are 26 T cell receptor beta chains derived from one specimen sequenced in a study of cytomegalovirus exposure and HLA in healthy donors. The PCR was carried out with 60 Vbeta primers and 13 Jbeta primers. The repertoire was sequenced with immunoSEQ multiplex PCR; TCRdb's copy has only in-frame clones and lacks some. The sample has some 110,000 clones; 75% to 80% are singletons. Material for sequencing was PBMCs. Every receptor here comes from a man aged 60 to 69 in good health and CMV-seropositive.

The chain recombines TRBV11-2 with TRBJ1-3; tentatively, D is TRBD1 (6 bases). The germline CDR1 and CDR2 sequences are SGHAT and FQNNGV. The CDR3 loop spans 18 amino acids. V gave up 5 bases and J gave up 0 bases, with 20 bases separating them. CDR3: CASSTMLQTGFSGNTIYF. The CDR3 DNA follows: TGTGCCAGCAGCACAATGCTTCAAACAGGGTTCTCTGGAAACACCATATATTTT.

The J gene is TRBJ1-2, the V gene TRBV6-1, with D hard to call. The CDR3 covers 13 residues. Germline lookup yields CDR1 MNHNS and CDR2 SASEGT. V was cut by 3 bases and J by 1 base, with 6 bases left in between. The CDR3 sequence: CASSEAFNYGYTF. CDR3 sequence (DNA): TGTGCCAGCAGTGAGGCTTTTAACTATGGCTACACCTTC.

The chain joins TRBV15 to TRBJ2-1, with TRBD2 identical over 13 bases. The V and J ends lost 2 bases and 6 bases, in that order; junction bases with no gene match: 4. The CDR3 contains 16 residues. CDR1 and CDR2 (germline): LNHNV, YYDKDF (reference sequence). This CDR3 reads CATSRTLAGGVNEQFF. CDR3 DNA sequence: TGTGCCACCAGCAGAACACTAGCGGGGGGGGTCAATGAGCAGTTCTTC.

This clone was counted only a few times. The junction differs from germline at one of its ends, possibly a read error. V and J are TRBV19 and TRBJ1-5; TRBD1 matches 10 bases. Germline lookup yields CDR1 LNHDA and CDR2 SQIVND (reference sequence). There are 14 residues in the CDR3. The CDR3 coding sequence is TGCGCGACAGGGGGCGTATATAGCAATCAGCCCCAGCATTTT. Translated, it gives CATGGVYSNQPQHF.

The chain has TRBV5-8 and TRBJ1-5; 7 nucleotides line up with TRBD1. The CDR3 length is 13 residues. Trimming cost V 3 bases and J 7 bases; bases outside gene matches: 4. Germline CDR1 reads SGHTS; CDR2 reads YDEGEE. The CDR3 protein is CASSSTGAQPQHF. CDR3 nucleotides: TGTGCCAGCAGCTCTACAGGGGCGCAGCCCCAGCATTTT.

The chain recombines TRBV7-8 with TRBJ2-5, with 10 bases fitting TRBD1. V lost 1 base and J lost 5; bases outside the gene matches: 1. The CDR3 covers 14 residues. Germline assignment: CDR1 SGHVS and CDR2 FQNEAQ. CDR3 sequence reads: CASSLVDRGETQYF. In DNA, the CDR3 is TGTGCCAGCAGCTTAGTGGACAGGGGGGAGACCCAGTACTTC.

On this clone: The sample holds other DNA sequences that translate to the same CDR3. This chain links TRBV4-3 with TRBJ2-7, with 9 bases identical to TRBD2. This CDR3 region has 15 residues. The germline CDR1 and CDR2 sequences are LGHNA and YSLEER. Trimming removed 0 bases from V and 2 bases from J; junction bases left unmatched: 2. CDR3 nucleotide sequence: TGCGCCAGCAGCCAAGAATTAGCGGGGGCCTACGAGCAGTACTTC. Translating gives CASSQELAGAYEQYF.

The sample holds one count of this clone. The gene calls are TRBV14 and TRBJ2-5; a possible D gene is TRBD2 (7 bases). V dropped 4 bases and J dropped 11 bases, with 23 bases sitting between them. There are 15 residues in the CDR3. Per the germline V gene, CDR1 is SGHDN and CDR2 is FVKESK. The CDR3: CASSLQGFGAGEQYF. The CDR3 DNA sequence: TGTGCCAGCAGCCTACAGGGATTTGGTGCGGGAGAGCAGTACTTC.

The chain joins TRBV11-1 to TRBJ1-4, with 10 bases matching TRBD1. The CDR3 sequence is 16 residues long. Trimming took 6 bases from V and 2 from J; bases not matched to a gene: 6. Germline CDR1 and CDR2: SGHAT and FQDESV (reference sequence). CDR3 nucleotides: TGTGCCAGCAGTCGGGACAGGGGATCTACTAATGAAAAACTGTTTTTT. It is translated as CASSRDRGSTNEKLFF.

The chain uses TRBV9 and TRBJ2-7, with 7 bases lining up with TRBD1. The CDR3 is made up of 15 amino acids. Germline trimming cut 0 bases from V and 4 bases from J; bases unmatched to any gene: 7. Per germline, CDR1 SGDLS and CDR2 YYNGEE. CDR3 protein: CASSVETGQGYEQYF. CDR3 nucleotides: TGTGCCAGCAGCGTAGAGACAGGGCAGGGGTACGAGCAGTACTTC.

The J gene is TRBJ1-4, the V gene TRBV28, with 7 bases identical to TRBD1. Trimming cost V 7 bases and J 4 bases; bases outside gene matches: 3. The CDR3 totals 13 residues. Germline values: CDR1 MDHEN, CDR2 SYDVKM. The CDR3 region is CASTTGINEKLFF. CDR3 nucleotide sequence: TGTGCCAGCACGACAGGGATTAATGAAAAACTGTTTTTT.

This clone was counted once. The genes are TRBV5-8 and TRBJ1-1; TRBD1 aligns across 7 bases. Per germline, CDR1 SGHTS and CDR2 YDEGEE. V trimming: 2 bases; J trimming: 1 base; junction bases outside the gene matches: 8. The CDR3 is 16 amino acids. CDR3 DNA sequence: TGTGCCAGCAGCTTATACAGGGGCGGTGGGAACACTGAAGCTTTCTTT. Translating gives CASSLYRGGGNTEAFF. Based on the CDR3 plus reference TRBV5-8 and TRBJ1-1, the full variable domain is EAGVTQSPTHLIKTRGQQATLRCSPISGHTSVYWYQQALGLGLQFLLWYDEGEERNRGNFPPRFSGRQFPNYSSELNVNALELEDSALYLCASSLYRGGGNTEAFFGQGTRLTVV.

Written as DNA, the CDR3 is TGTGCCAGCAGCGTAGAGGCAGGGGCGAGCTCTGGAAACACCATATATTTT. Translated, it gives CASSVEAGASSGNTIYF. The genes are TRBV9 and TRBJ1-3; the D gene is possibly TRBD1 (6 bases). Germline-derived CDR1 and CDR2 are SGDLS and YYNGEE. Trimming stripped 0 bases from V and 0 bases from J, with 13 bases between. The CDR3 is made up of 17 amino acids.

The rearrangement uses TRBV6-5 and TRBJ2-7; 7 bases match TRBD1. Germline loops: CDR1 MNHEY, CDR2 SVGAGI. V lost 0 bases and J lost 3; bases outside the gene matches: 5. The CDR3 loop spans 15 amino acids. The DNA of the CDR3 is TGTGCCAGCAGTTACTCCAGACAGGGTCTCTACGAGCAGTACTTC. Translation gives CASSYSRQGLYEQYF.

The chain links TRBV27 to TRBJ1-2, with TRBD1 identical over 7 bases. V lost 5 bases, J lost 1 base, and 4 bases stayed unmatched. Germline CDR1 is MNHEY and CDR2 is SMNVEV (reference sequence). This CDR3 has 14 residues. The CDR3 nucleotides are TGTGCCAGCAGTGAGCAGGGGGTTAACTATGGCTACACCTTC. Translating gives CASSEQGVNYGYTF.

This rearrangement joins TRBV5-5 to TRBJ1-1; 7 bases map to TRBD1. Germline values: CDR1 SGHKS, CDR2 YYEKEE (reference sequence). The CDR3 consists of 14 residues. With V trimmed by 0 bases and J by 4 bases, 3 bases remained unmatched. The CDR3 here is CASSLGQGGTEAFF. In nucleotides, the CDR3 is TGTGCCAGCAGCTTGGGACAGGGAGGCACTGAAGCTTTCTTT.

This clone was picked up a small number of times. This chain links TRBV6-5 with TRBJ2-7, with 11 bases aligning to TRBD1. CDR1 is MNHEY and CDR2 is SVGAGI in the germline V gene. This CDR3 contains 13 residues. Trimming took 8 bases from V and 3 from J; bases not matched to a gene: 3. The CDR3: CASRDRGGYEQYF. DNA for the CDR3: TGTGCCAGCCGGGACAGGGGGGGCTACGAGCAGTACTTC.

A single count supports this clone. The CDR3 sequence: CSVEKRGWETQYF. CDR3 nucleotide sequence: TGCAGCGTTGAGAAGCGGGGGTGGGAGACCCAGTACTTC. The chain has TRBV29-1 and TRBJ2-5; 8 positions match TRBD2. The germline CDR1 and CDR2 sequences are SQVTM and ANQGSEA. This CDR3 contains 13 residues. The V gene end was trimmed by 3 bases and the J gene end by 5 bases; junction bases not matched to a gene: 5.

This sequence joins TRBV19 and TRBJ1-2; D is unclear. This CDR3 spans 14 amino acids. Germline CDR1 reads LNHDA; CDR2 reads SQIVND (reference sequence). The germline V and J ends were trimmed by 10 bases and 4 bases, with 19 bases remaining between them. CDR3 residues: CATDREGAAYGYTF. CDR3 in DNA: TGTGCCACGGATCGTGAGGGCGCAGCCTATGGCTACACCTTC.

The CDR3 is CASSPSGTDTQYF. In DNA form, the CDR3 reads TGTGCCAGCAGTCCTTCCGGCACAGATACGCAGTATTTT. The V gene is TRBV27, the J gene TRBJ2-3; the D is unclear. The germline V and J ends were trimmed by 5 bases and 1 base, with 7 bases remaining between them. CDR1 MNHEY and CDR2 SMNVEV come from the germline V gene (reference sequence). There are 13 residues in the CDR3.

The chain recombines TRBV5-1 with TRBJ2-2, with D possibly matching TRBD1 (5 bases). Trimming shortened V by 3 bases and J by 5 bases, and 8 bases separated the two germline ends. Germline loops: CDR1 SGHRS, CDR2 YFSETQ. There are 13 residues in the CDR3. The CDR3 protein is CASSYQGTGELFF. The CDR3 nucleotides are TGCGCCAGCAGCTACCAGGGTACCGGGGAGCTGTTTTTT. Together with reference TRBV5-1 and TRBJ2-2, the CDR3 gives the full variable domain: KAGVTQTPRYLIKTRGQQVTLSCSPISGHRSVSWYQQTPGQGLQFLFEYFSETQRNKGNFPGRFSGRQFSNSRSEMNVSTLELGDSALYLCASSYQGTGELFFGEGSRLTVL.

V and J are TRBV9 and TRBJ2-5, with 8 nucleotides matching TRBD2. The V segment lost 2 bases and the J segment 3 bases; nucleotides outside the gene matches: 6. Germline loops: CDR1 SGDLS, CDR2 YYNGEE. CDR3 size: 15 residues. The CDR3 DNA reads as TGTGCCAGCAGCGTCGGGGGGGGGCGGGAAGAGACCCAGTACTTC. Translation: CASSVGGGREETQYF.

This clone was recorded a few times. The chain carries TRBV6-1 and TRBJ1-3; D unresolved. Trimming left V 0 bases short and J 3 bases short, with 9 bases between. The CDR3 contains 15 residues. The V gene's germline CDR1 is MNHNS and CDR2 SASEGT. The CDR3 nucleotides read TGTGCCAGCAGTGAAGCGGGCGGGGTTGGAAACACCATATATTTT. This gives the protein CASSEAGGVGNTIYF.

This chain uses TRBV7-8 with TRBJ2-3; 12 bases match TRBD2. The V segment lost 0 bases and the J segment 0 bases; nucleotides outside the gene matches: 7. The germline gives CDR1 SGHVS, CDR2 FQNEAQ. The CDR3 totals 19 residues. The CDR3 bases are TGTGCCAGCAGCTTAGCCACTAGCGGGGGGTCCTCTAGCACAGATACGCAGTATTTT. Amino acid sequence: CASSLATSGGSSSTDTQYF.

This rearrangement joins TRBV5-6 to TRBJ2-7; TRBD1 matches 9 bases. CDR1 and CDR2 (germline): SGHDT, YYEEEE. This CDR3 has 18 residues. Losses at the gene ends were 4 bases for V and 2 bases for J; bases not matched to a gene: 16. The chain's CDR3 is CASSAPGQGNLVTYEQYF. As DNA, the CDR3 is TGTGCCAGCAGCGCACCGGGACAGGGCAACCTAGTTACCTACGAGCAGTACTTC.

The chain uses TRBV6-5 and TRBJ2-6; 7 bases match TRBD1. J gave up 4 bases and V 6 bases, and 6 bases lay outside the gene matches. CDR1 is MNHEY, CDR2 SVGAGI, per germline. This CDR3 spans 15 amino acids. In nucleotides, the CDR3 is TGTGCCAGCAGGACAGGGTCGGGAGGGGCCAACGTCCTGACTTTC. Protein product: CASRTGSGGANVLTF.